These 13 T cell receptor beta chains share one sample of origin, sequenced in a study of kidney transplant recipient with SARS-CoV-2 infection. TCRdb reprocessed the reads with MiXCR, giving one entry per CDR3 protein. Of 200,000 to 300,000 distinct CDR3 sequences in the sample, around 30% are singletons; the top ten hold about 7%. The sample consisted of a blood sample, taken at baseline and around day 110 from a kidney transplant recipient. The source of these receptors is a male patient in his thirties who had COVID-19 and was a kidney transplant recipient. Some T cells may be transferred from the graft donor.

The sample holds many counts of this clonotype. The CDR3 DNA is TGTGCCAGCAGCGAAAACGTAGCTACAGTCATGCAAGATACGCAGTATTTT. This codes for CASSENVATVMQDTQYF. V is TRBV21-1 and J is TRBJ2-3. TRBV21-1 is a documented pseudogene. There are 17 residues in the CDR3.

The sample holds many counts of this clonotype. The chain is built from TRBV7-9 and TRBJ2-2; D is possibly TRBD2 (5 bases). Germline V gene sequence: CDR1 SEHNR, CDR2 FQNEAQ (reference sequence). The CDR3 runs 16 residues. V lost 1 base, J lost 6 bases, and 15 bases lay in between. For the CDR3, the DNA is TGTGCCAGCAGCTTAGACATATTGTTGGAGGCCGGGGAGCTGTTTTTT. Residues: CASSLDILLEAGELFF.

This clonotype was found many times. The chain links TRBV11-2 to TRBJ1-2; D call uncertain. V lost 0 bases and J lost 4, with 9 bases in between. The CDR3 is 14 amino acids. CDR1 is SGHAT and CDR2 is FQNNGV in the germline V gene. CDR3 loop: CASSLDPRIYGYTF. CDR3 in DNA: TGTGCCAGCAGCTTAGATCCCCGAATCTATGGCTACACCTTC. Based on the CDR3 plus reference TRBV11-2 and TRBJ1-2, the full variable domain is EAGVAQSPRYKIIEKRQSVAFWCNPISGHATLYWYQQILGQGPKLLIQFQNNGVVDDSQLPKDRFSAERLKGVDSTLKIQPAKLEDSAVYLCASSLDPRIYGYTFGSGTRLTVV.

This clonotype was seen many times. The chain is built from TRBV30 and TRBJ1-4; no clear D. The CDR3 consists of 15 residues. Germline V gene sequence: CDR1 GTSNPN, CDR2 SVGIG (reference sequence). Trimming took off 1 base at V and 1 base at J, with 10 bases between the two ends. The CDR3 spells CAWSERTVTNEKLFF. DNA of the CDR3: TGTGCCTGGAGTGAAAGGACGGTAACTAATGAAAAACTGTTTTTT.

Concerning this clonotype itself: A read error may be the cause here, since a much bigger clone is one base away. V and J are TRBV7-3 and TRBJ2-4, with 14 bases that match TRBD2. Gene TRBJ2-3 matches the end of the DNA better, so the J call may be wrong. CDR3 size: 17 residues. The germline V gene encodes CDR1 SGHTA and CDR2 FQGTGA. The CDR3 sequence: CASSIDPGLAGADAQYF. The CDR3 nucleotides are TGTGCCAGCAGCATTGACCCGGGACTAGCGGGAGCGGATGCGCAGTATTTT.

The chain has TRBV7-9 and TRBJ2-4, with TRBD2 matching over 8 bases. CDR1 is SEHNR, CDR2 FQNEAQ, per germline (reference sequence). With V trimmed by 2 bases and J by 12 bases, 6 bases remained unmatched. The CDR3 is 13 residues long. For the CDR3, the DNA is TGTGCCAGCAGCTTAAGAGCGGGAGTAACTCAGTACTTC. It is translated as CASSLRAGVTQYF.

With regard to this clonotype: A single base separates this from a much larger clone, so it may be a read error. J is TRBJ1-2 and V is TRBV7-6; no firm D call. Germline CDR1 SGHVS, CDR2 FNYEAQ. The CDR3 covers 17 residues. Trimming left V 5 bases short and J 4 bases short, with 23 bases between. For the CDR3, the DNA is TGTGCCAGCAGCATGTCAGTTGAATCTCGAAGGACCTATGGCTACACCTTC. Protein sequence: CASSMSVESRRTYGYTF.

This rearrangement joins TRBV20-1 to TRBJ2-1; 9 bases fit TRBD1. With 4 bases clipped from V and 4 bases from J, the junction kept 2 bases outside the gene matches. This CDR3 spans 13 amino acids. Germline CDR1 reads DFQATT; CDR2 reads SNEGSKA (reference sequence). CDR3 bases: TGCAGTGCTACCGGGACAGGGTACAATGAGCAGTTCTTC. Its translation: CSATGTGYNEQFF.

This clonotype was detected many times. The chain employs TRBV21-1 and TRBJ2-3. TRBV21-1 is described as a pseudogene. This CDR3 has 17 amino acids. The CDR3 sequence is CASRPRVATVMQDTQYF. DNA of the CDR3: TGTGCCAGCAGACCCCGTGTAGCTACAGTCATGCAAGATACGCAGTATTTT.

A remark on this clonotype: It may be a read error: a sequence one base away is much more abundant. V is TRBV20-1 and J is TRBJ2-7; 9 bases map to TRBD1. The germline gives CDR1 DFQATT, CDR2 SNEGSKA (reference sequence). The CDR3 is 13 residues long. The CDR3 sequence is CSANRGPSYERYF. The CDR3 DNA reads as TGCAGTGCAAACAGGGGGCCTTCCTACGAGCGGTACTTC.

With respect to this clonotype: The germline gene is not matched at one end of the junction; a read error may be the cause. The chain links TRBV11-1 to TRBJ1-2; D is ambiguous. CDR1 and CDR2 (germline): SGHAT, FQDESV (reference sequence). CDR3 size: 17 residues. The DNA of the CDR3 is TGTGCCAGCAGCGCTACCTTTAAGGCTGGAAAGACATATGGCCACACCTTC. Protein sequence: CASSATFKAGKTYGHTF.

The sample holds many counts of this clonotype. The chain joins TRBV28 to TRBJ2-3; 7 positions agree with TRBD2. The CDR3 runs to 18 residues. Germline V CDR1 and CDR2: MDHEN, SYDVKM. The V segment lost 4 bases and the J segment 4 bases; nucleotides outside the gene matches: 17. The CDR3 sequence is CASSSPSGKVGFADTQYF. The CDR3, as DNA: TGTGCCAGCAGTTCTCCGAGCGGGAAGGTAGGGTTCGCAGATACGCAGTATTTT.

This clonotype appeared many times. The DNA for the CDR3 is TGCGCCAGCAGCTTGGAGGCCCCCACTGAAGCTTTCTTT. It codes for CASSLEAPTEAFF. The chain carries TRBV5-1 and TRBJ1-1; D is ambiguous. The CDR3 is 13 amino acids. Trimming left V 0 bases short and J 4 bases short, with 7 bases between. Germline assignment: CDR1 SGHRS and CDR2 YFSETQ.